The 9 T cell receptor beta chains presented below share a single source sample, sequenced in a study of human versus mouse CDR3 diversity and MHC coevolution. The assay was immunoSEQ multiplex PCR, and TCRdb's table has in-frame clones only and misses some. The repertoire holds 50,000 to 70,000 clones, with roughly 93% as singletons. What was sequenced was naive CD4+ T cells from blood. Stated subset: CD45RO-negative CD62L-positive naive CD4 T cells. These receptors came from a person aged 60 to 70 in good health.

The CDR3 loop is CASSPTSAYSTDTQYF. For the CDR3, the DNA is TGTGCCAGCAGCCCGACTAGCGCATATAGCACAGATACGCAGTATTTT. V and J are TRBV21-1 and TRBJ2-3; the table's D call of TRBD2 was not tested on the DNA. TRBV21-1 is given as a pseudogene. The CDR3 consists of 16 residues.

The chain couples TRBV6-5 to TRBJ1-1; the D gene is possibly TRBD1 (5 bases). CDR1 and CDR2 from the germline V gene are MNHEY and SVGAGI. Trimming shortened V by 6 bases and J by 6 bases, and 17 bases separated the two germline ends. The CDR3 spans 14 residues. CDR3 in amino acids: CASRSDGGKAEAFF. The CDR3 coding sequence is TGTGCCAGCAGATCGGACGGGGGGAAGGCTGAAGCTTTCTTT.

The CDR3 loop reads CASSGETPTYEQYF. The CDR3 DNA reads TGCGCCAGCAGCGGGGAGACACCGACCTACGAGCAGTACTTC. The chain links TRBV5-1 to TRBJ2-7; TRBD2 might be the D (5 bases). The germline gives CDR1 SGHRS, CDR2 YFSETQ. The CDR3 is 14 amino acids. Between the trimmed V and J ends, which lost 4 bases and 2 bases, there was a span of 13 bases. Complete variable domain (other parts from reference TRBV5-1 and TRBJ2-7): KAGVTQTPRYLIKTRGQQVTLSCSPISGHRSVSWYQQTPGQGLQFLFEYFSETQRNKGNFPGRFSGRQFSNSRSEMNVSTLELGDSALYLCASSGETPTYEQYFGPGTRLTVT.

This sequence joins TRBV5-4 and TRBJ1-1; 9 positions agree with TRBD1. This CDR3 has 15 amino acids. V dropped 4 bases and J dropped 7; count of bases not matched to a gene: 11. Germline V CDR1 and CDR2: SGHNT, YYREEE (reference sequence). The CDR3 spells CASSTRTGEVGEAFF. As DNA, the CDR3 is TGTGCCAGCAGCACACGGACAGGGGAGGTCGGTGAAGCTTTCTTT. Full variable domain (remainder filled in from reference TRBV5-4 and TRBJ1-1): ETGVTQSPTHLIKTRGQQVTLRCSSQSGHNTVSWYQQALGQGPQFIFQYYREEENGRGNFPPRFSGLQFPNYSSELNVNALELDDSALYLCASSTRTGEVGEAFFGQGTRLTVV.

The table lists this clone with a count of one. The chain carries TRBV9 and TRBJ1-1; D ambiguous. Trimming removed 0 bases from V and 4 bases from J, with 13 bases in between. CDR1 is SGDLS, CDR2 YYNGEE, per germline. This CDR3 has 15 residues. The CDR3 DNA reads TGTGCCAGCAGCGTAGCTACGGGGAGTATCACTGAAGCTTTCTTT. This codes for CASSVATGSITEAFF.

Points on this clone: Other DNA sequences in this specimen translate into the identical CDR3. The genes are TRBV5-1 and TRBJ2-5; 12 bases map to TRBD2. V lost 1 base to trimming and J lost 5 bases; unmatched junction nucleotides: 0. The CDR3 has 14 amino acids. CDR1 and CDR2 (germline): SGHRS, YFSETQ. CDR3 sequence reads: CASSLTSGGETQYF. The CDR3 DNA reads as TGCGCCAGCAGCTTGACTAGCGGGGGGGAGACCCAGTACTTC.

The chain has TRBV5-1 and TRBJ2-2; D is uncertain. CDR1 and CDR2 (germline): SGHRS, YFSETQ. V lost 0 bases to trimming and J lost 7 bases, with 4 bases between them. This CDR3 region has 12 residues. The CDR3 sequence: CASSLESGELFF. The CDR3 coding sequence is TGCGCCAGCAGCTTGGAGAGCGGGGAGCTGTTTTTT.

The genes are TRBV10-2 and TRBJ1-5; D perhaps matches TRBD1 (5 bases). The CDR3 contains 15 residues. The V gene lost 2 bases and the J gene lost 0 bases, with 8 bases spanning the gap. Germline-derived CDR1 and CDR2 are WSHSY and SAAADI. Here the CDR3 reads CASSEGGISNQPQHF. For the CDR3, the DNA is TGCGCCAGCAGTGAGGGGGGGATTAGCAATCAGCCCCAGCATTTT.

The chain joins TRBV29-1 to TRBJ1-4, with a possible D match to TRBD1 (5 bases). V lost 4 bases and J lost 7, with 16 bases in between. CDR3 length: 14 amino acids. From germline, CDR1 is SQVTM and CDR2 ANQGSEA. CDR3 residues: CSVAWGTKGEKLFF. CDR3 nucleotide sequence: TGCAGCGTTGCGTGGGGGACTAAGGGTGAAAAACTGTTTTTT.